This T cell receptor (beta chain) was documented in a study of shared clonotypes between healthy human individuals (dated by TCRdb to 2018 to 2020). About the study as a whole: A couple of women and a few men aged 18 to 49 years were included in the cohort. For each donor, CD4 naive and CD4 memory were each given three plates, CD8 naive was given two plates, and CD8 memory was given one plate. Leukapheresis yielded between about 0.94 and 8.9 billion PBMCs per donor. Different laboratories and diverse techniques were used to prepare libraries and sequence TCR repertoires, to increase sequencing depth and limit assay-specific biases. To estimate repertoire size and how much clonotype sharing occurs between individuals, the study deeply sequenced the blood TCR repertoires of 4 to 6 healthy adults. Broad study findings and their caveats: Only blood was sampled, and tissue TCR repertoires likely differ from those in blood. Higher generation probabilities were observed for clonotypes shared by all four sorted-subset donors than for non-shared clonotypes. Rarefaction of sorted-subset datasets indicated incomplete sequencing despite the large sequencing depth. Approximately 5% of naive CD4, more than 3% of naive CD8, about 2.1% of memory CD4, and 0.4% of memory CD8 clonotypes were shared across several donors. Naive subsets generally had larger estimated clonotype richness than memory subsets. Because the study included only a small number of donors, the genetic and exposure-history diversity represented was limited. Pairwise subsampling indicated that sequencing depth was expected to affect the degree of clonotype sharing among donors.

Comment on this clone: Its antigen is currently not known. Per-base quality was not reported, and no clone a single base away is much larger than it.

Using the deep immunoSEQ assay, multiplex PCR amplified TCR CDR3 regions from genomic DNA. Extracted genomic DNA from each cell subset was distributed evenly across all wells of several immunoSEQ 96-well plates, and each plate was treated as a replicate. Each replicate PCR for sorted subsets received approximately 220 ng genomic DNA, equal to some 32,000 T cell genomes. Purified libraries were measured with a Qubit 3.0 fluorometer, size-checked on a Bioanalyzer 2100, and measured again with the KAPA Library Quantification kit. Every immunoSEQ 96-well plate was sequenced on a dedicated single-read 150-cycle Illumina NextSeq 550 flow cell. The paper's data handling went like this. Because only junctional sequences without quality scores were contained in the immunoSEQ output, filtering matching that applied to full-length reads could not be performed. Sequences were annotated with PyIR, a Python wrapper for IgBLAST v1.9, and V/J genes and CDR3 were assigned using IMGT germline references. Reads were removed for weak V/J assignments (E-value above 1e-6), missing CDR3, stop codons, out-of-frame junctions, or ambiguous translated residues. V3J clonotypes were defined as sequences sharing an identical inferred V gene, J gene, and CDR3 amino acid sequence. The percentage overlap between two repertoires was calculated by dividing the number of shared unique clonotypes by the size of the smaller repertoire. RTK rarefaction, the Chao1 estimator, and Recon v2.1 estimates of unobserved clonotypes were used to assess repertoire richness. Generation probabilities for all TCRbeta clonotypes obtained by the gDNA method from a few donors were computed using OLGA. TCRdb stores this immuneACCESS table with in-frame sequences only. Part of the clones is absent; in the studies checked, under half of the shortfall reflects unresolved V genes, and no reason is known for the rest. The V and J calls and the clone size are those of that table, but D and trimming were determined from the DNA. For this sample there are some 2,500,000 clones; 80% to 95% appear just once. Of the sample, about 0.39% falls within the top ten clones.

Reading from cysteine to phenylalanine, the CDR3 counts 15 amino acids. The read is trimmed to its CDR3 DNA, 45 bases read in frame from base 1. CDR1 and CDR2, looked up from the germline V gene, are MNHNS and SASEGT. V loses 4 bases of germline sequence and J loses 4 bases, and the interval between the two ends is 14 bases. The donors were healthy, HIV-negative adults who had no recently reported acute infections or vaccinations. Every donor was a Caucasian adult living in Nashville, Tennessee, USA. Magnetic negative selection was used to enrich CD4+ T cells, after which naive cells were positively selected on CD45RA and the negative fraction became the memory subset. After blood collection by leukapheresis, PBMCs were isolated using Ficoll-Histopaque density gradient centrifugation and then cryopreserved in the vapor phase of liquid nitrogen. Analytical flow cytometry was used to check the purity and quantity of each magnetically sorted T cell population. Genomic DNA was isolated from each sorted fraction and quantified by UV absorbance on a Nanodrop 2000c.

The chain uses TRBV6-1 and TRBJ1-3; the D gene is unclear. Sample: naive CD4+ T cells from PBMCs. What the cell subset or site label conveys for this sample: CD45RA+ positively selected. The receptor was isolated from a man aged 18 to 29 in good health. Some clones in this sample may be carry-over from other donors' samples. In nucleotides, the sequence is TGTGCCAGCAGTGTTGGCACCCGCTTGGGAAACACCATATATTTT. Its translation reads: CASSVGTRLGNTIYF.